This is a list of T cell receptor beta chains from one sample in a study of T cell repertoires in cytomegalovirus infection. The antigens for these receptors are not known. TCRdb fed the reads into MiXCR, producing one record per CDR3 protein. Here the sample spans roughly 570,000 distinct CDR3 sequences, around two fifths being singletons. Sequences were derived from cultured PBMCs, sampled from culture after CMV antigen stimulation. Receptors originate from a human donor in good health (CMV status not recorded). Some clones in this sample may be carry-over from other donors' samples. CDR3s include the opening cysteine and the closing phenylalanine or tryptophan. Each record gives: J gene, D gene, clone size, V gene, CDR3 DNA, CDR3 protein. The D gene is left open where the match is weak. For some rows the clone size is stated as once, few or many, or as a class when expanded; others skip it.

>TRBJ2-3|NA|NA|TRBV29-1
TGCAGCGTTTCCCAGGGTGGAGCAGATACGCAGTATTTT
CSVSQGGADTQYF
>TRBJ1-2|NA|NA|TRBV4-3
TGCGCCAGCAGCCAAAGTAGCGAGGTTTTGGGCTACACCTTC
CASSQSSEVLGYTF
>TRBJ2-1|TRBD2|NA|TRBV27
TGTGCCAGCAAAGCGGGAGACTTAGGCAATGAGCAGTTCTTC
CASKAGDLGNEQFF
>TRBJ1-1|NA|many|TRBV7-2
TGTGCCAGCAGCTTAAACAGTGGGAACACTGAAGCTTTCTTT
CASSLNSGNTEAFF
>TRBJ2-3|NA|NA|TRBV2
TGTGCCAGCAGTAAAAGGCTGACTGACCCTAGCACAGATACGCAGTATTTT
CASSKRLTDPSTDTQYF
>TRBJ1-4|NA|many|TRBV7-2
TGTGCCAGCAGCCTTCTCATCCCGGGGAATGAAAAACTGTTTTTT
CASSLLIPGNEKLFF
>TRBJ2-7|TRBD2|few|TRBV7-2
TGTGCCAGCAGCTTATCTAGCGGGGGTCCTGCCGAGCAGTACTTC
CASSLSSGGPAEQYF
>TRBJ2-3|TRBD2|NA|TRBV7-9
TGTGCCAGCAGCTTCCTAGCGGGAGAAGGTACAGATACGCAGTATTTT
CASSFLAGEGTDTQYF
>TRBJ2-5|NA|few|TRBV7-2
TGTGCCAGCAGCTTAGATGTTCACCAAGAGACCCAGTACTTC
CASSLDVHQETQYF
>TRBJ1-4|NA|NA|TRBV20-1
TGCAGTGCTAGAGGGGTTGCAACTAATGAAAAACTGTTTTTT
CSARGVATNEKLFF
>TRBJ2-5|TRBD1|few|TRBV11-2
TGTGCCAGCAGCTCTTCCGCGACAGGGAGAGGAAAGACCCAGTACTTC
CASSSSATGRGKTQYF
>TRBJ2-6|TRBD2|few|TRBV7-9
TGTGCCAGCAGCCCGACTACGCTAGCGGGGGGCTCTGGGGCCAACGTCCTGACTTTC
CASSPTTLAGGSGANVLTF
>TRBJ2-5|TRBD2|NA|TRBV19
TGTGCCAGTAAAGGTCGCCAGCGGGAGATCGGGGAGACCCAGTACTTC
CASKGRQREIGETQYF
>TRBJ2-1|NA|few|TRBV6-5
TGTGCCAGCAGCAGCGGTCCGTCCGGGGAGCAGTTCTTC
CASSSGPSGEQFF
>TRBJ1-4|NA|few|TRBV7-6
TGTGCCAGCAGCTTGCGGGCTGCCAGGGGAGAAAAACTGTTTTTT
CASSLRAARGEKLFF
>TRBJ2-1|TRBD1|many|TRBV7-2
TGTGCCAGCAGCCCGCGACAGGGGATCTACAATGAGCAGTTCTTC
CASSPRQGIYNEQFF
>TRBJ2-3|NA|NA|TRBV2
TGTGCCAGCAGGGAAGCTACCTATACAGGGGACTTCGGGTATTTT
CASREATYTGDFGYF
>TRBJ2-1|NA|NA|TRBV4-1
TGCGCCAGCAGCCACCTCTCCAGCAGACTATCCTCCTACAATGAGCAGTTCTTC
CASSHLSSRLSSYNEQFF
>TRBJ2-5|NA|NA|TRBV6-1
TGTGCCAGCAGAGAGACCATAATCCAGTACTTC
CASRETIIQYF
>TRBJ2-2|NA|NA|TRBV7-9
TGTGCCAGCAGCTTAGCCCCTGGCAGGGACTCGAACACCGGGGAGCTGTTTTTT
CASSLAPGRDSNTGELFF
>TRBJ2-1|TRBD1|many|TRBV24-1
TGTGCCACCAGTGATGACAGGGTCTACAATGAGCAGTTCTTC
CATSDDRVYNEQFF
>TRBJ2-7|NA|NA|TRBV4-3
TGCGCCAGCAGCCAAGCTCAGGGCCCCTACGAGCAGTACTTC
CASSQAQGPYEQYF
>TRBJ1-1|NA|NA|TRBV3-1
TGTGCCAGCAGCCAAAGCTGGGGGGCATCGATGAACACTGAAGCTTTCTTT
CASSQSWGASMNTEAFF
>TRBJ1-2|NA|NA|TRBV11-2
TGTGCCAGCAGCTTATGGGCACAAACAATCTATGGCTACACCTTC
CASSLWAQTIYGYTF
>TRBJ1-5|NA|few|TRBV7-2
TGTGCCAGCAGCTTGGGGGAGCTTATTCAGCCCCAGCATTTT
CASSLGELIQPQHF
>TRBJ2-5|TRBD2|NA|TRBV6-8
TGTGCCAGCAGCCGGACTAGCGGGGGCCCCTTACGTACCCAGTACTTC
CASSRTSGGPLRTQYF
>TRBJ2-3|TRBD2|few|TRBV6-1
TGTGCCAGCAGTAATCTAGCGGGGGGTAGCACAGATACGCAGTATTTT
CASSNLAGGSTDTQYF
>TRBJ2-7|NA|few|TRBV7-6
TGTGCCAGCAGCACCGTTTCCCCGGCGGGGGAGCAGTACTTC
CASSTVSPAGEQYF
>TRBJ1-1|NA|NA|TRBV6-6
TGTGCCAGCAGTTACTCGAACGGGTGCGCTTTCTTT
CASSYSNGCAFF
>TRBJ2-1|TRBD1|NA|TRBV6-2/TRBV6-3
TGTGCCAGCAGCCTTGGGACAGTGAGGCAGTTCTTC
CASSLGTVRQFF
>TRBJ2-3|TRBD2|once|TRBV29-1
TGCAGCGTTGAGAGGTGGTCTGGCGCCCGGGGGGCGCAGTATTTT
CSVERWSGARGAQYF
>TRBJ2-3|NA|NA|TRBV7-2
TGTGCCAGCAGCCGGCTCGGACGTGGGAACACAGATACGCAGTATTTT
CASSRLGRGNTDTQYF
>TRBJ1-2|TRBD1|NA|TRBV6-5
TGTGCCAGCAGAAGACAGGGGGATTATGGCTACACCTTC
CASRRQGDYGYTF
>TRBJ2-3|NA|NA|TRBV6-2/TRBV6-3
TGTGCCAGCAGCTACGCAGGACAGCTAATATCGGATACGCAGTATTTT
CASSYAGQLISDTQYF
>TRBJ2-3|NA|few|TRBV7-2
TGTGCCAGCAGCCCTTACAACACAGATACGCAGTATTTT
CASSPYNTDTQYF
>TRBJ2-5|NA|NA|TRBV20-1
TGCAGTGCCCAAGCGGGCCAAGAGACCCAGTACTTC
CSAQAGQETQYF
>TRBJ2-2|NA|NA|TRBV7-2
TGTGCCAGCAGCTTCGTACCCATGAACACCGGGGAGCTGTTTTTT
CASSFVPMNTGELFF
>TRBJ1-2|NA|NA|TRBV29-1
TGCAGCGTTTTCCCTGGGGGGTATGGCTACACCTTC
CSVFPGGYGYTF
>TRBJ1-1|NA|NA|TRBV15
TGTGCCACCAGCAGAGATCGATGGGGGTTGAACACTGAAGCTTTCTTT
CATSRDRWGLNTEAFF
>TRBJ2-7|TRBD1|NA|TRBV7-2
TGTGCCAGCAGCTTGCAACAGGGGCTGGGCGAGCAGTACTTC
CASSLQQGLGEQYF
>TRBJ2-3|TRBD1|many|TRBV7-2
TGTGCCAGCAGCTACAGGGACAGTGGAGGGTATTTT
CASSYRDSGGYF
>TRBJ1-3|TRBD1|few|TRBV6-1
TGTGCCAGCAGAGCCGACAGGGGCTCTGGAAACACCATATATTTT
CASRADRGSGNTIYF
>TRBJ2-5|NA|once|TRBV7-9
TGTGCCAGCAGCCCTACCCTCCAGGGGAGTAGGGAGACCCAGTACTTC
CASSPTLQGSRETQYF
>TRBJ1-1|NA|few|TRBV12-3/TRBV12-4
TGTGCCAGCAGTTTAGCGCTAAGGGGCACTGAAGCTTTCTTT
CASSLALRGTEAFF
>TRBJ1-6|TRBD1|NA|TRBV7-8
TGTGCCAGCAGCCTTGAAGGACAGGGAAGTTCACCCCTCCACTTT
CASSLEGQGSSPLHF
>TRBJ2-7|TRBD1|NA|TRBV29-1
TGCAGCGTGAGTCAGGGGGAAGTGCAGTACTTC
CSVSQGEVQYF
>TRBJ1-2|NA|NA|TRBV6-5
TGTGCCAGCAGTTACGCGCCCGGGACATCCTATGGCTACACCTTC
CASSYAPGTSYGYTF
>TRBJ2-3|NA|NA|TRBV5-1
TGCGCCAGCAGCAACGGGGGACAGAAACCCACAGATACGCAGTATTTT
CASSNGGQKPTDTQYF
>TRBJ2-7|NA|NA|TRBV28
TGTGCCAGCGGACGGGGGGCTTCCTACGAGCAGTACTTC
CASGRGASYEQYF
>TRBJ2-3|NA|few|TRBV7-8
TGTGCCAGCAGCTCCCTGGACTCCTACACAGATACGCAGTATTTT
CASSSLDSYTDTQYF
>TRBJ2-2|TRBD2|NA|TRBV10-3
TGTGCCATCAGTTCCCTAGCGGAAAGTACCGGGGAGCTGTTTTTT
CAISSLAESTGELFF
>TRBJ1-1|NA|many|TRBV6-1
TGTGCCAGCAGCGTGGGGAACACTGAAGCTTTCTTT
CASSVGNTEAFF
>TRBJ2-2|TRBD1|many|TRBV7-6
TGTGCCAGCAGCGTTTCGCCGGGACAGGGGGCTATCGGGGAGCTGTTTTTT
CASSVSPGQGAIGELFF
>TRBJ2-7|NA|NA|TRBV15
TGTGCCACCAGCAGAGATCTGGGTATTAGTTCGGAGTACTTC
CATSRDLGISSEYF
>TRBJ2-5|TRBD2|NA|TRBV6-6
TGTGCCAGCAGGGAGGGACTAGCCCAAGAGACCCAGTACTTC
CASREGLAQETQYF